This T cell receptor (beta chain) comes out of a study of blood T cell repertoires in COVID-19. Study as a whole: The United States, Italy and Spain were the sources of the acute and convalescent COVID-19 samples.

The CDR3 is 16 amino acids. The germline CDR1 and CDR2 sequences are SGHDT and YYEEEE. Between the trimmed V and J ends, which lost 0 bases and 7 bases, there was a span of 17 bases. While infection was still active, Seattle patients were enrolled and then followed longitudinally. In the authors' methods: Estimation of nucleated cell counts relied on the amplification of reference gene primers. The assay was immunoSEQ multiplex PCR, and TCRdb's table has in-frame clones only and misses some. The DNA gave D and trimming, while V, J and clone size come from that table. The sample gives about 250,000 clones, about 84% of which show up once; 5.5% to 6.5% is in the top ten.

Input material: peripheral blood. J is TRBJ1-5 and V is TRBV5-6; a weak D match, TRBD1 (5 bases). The receptor's source is a woman older than 75 with COVID-19, enrolled during active disease. The CDR3 here is CASSLAPGREEQPQHF. CDR3 DNA: TGTGCCAGCAGCTTGGCTCCAGGGCGGGAGGAACAGCCCCAGCATTTT. The full variable domain, rest sourced from reference TRBV5-6 and TRBJ1-5, is DAGVTQSPTHLIKTRGQQVTLRCSPKSGHDTVSWYQQALGQGPQFIFQYYEEEERQRGNFPDRFSGHQFPNYSSELNVNALLLGDSALYLCASSLAPGREEQPQHFGDGTRLSIL.